The following is a T cell receptor beta chain sequence with its context. This entry belongs to a study of tumor-infiltrating lymphocytes in localized non-small cell lung cancer. Assay: immunoSEQ multiplex PCR; the TCRdb copy retains only in-frame clones and omits some. Among under 20,000 clones listed, about 65% were seen once. The specimen sequenced was lung tumor tissue. The source of this sequence is a human donor with non-small cell lung cancer.

The CDR3: CASSSTGDGNQPQHF. The CDR3 DNA follows: TGTGCCAGCAGTTCAACAGGGGATGGCAATCAGCCCCAGCATTTT. The V gene is TRBV7-2, the J gene TRBJ1-5; 7 bases agree with TRBD1. V was clipped by 6 bases and J by 2 bases; unmatched bases: 7. Germline-derived CDR1 and CDR2 are SGHTA and FQGNSA. This CDR3 region has 15 residues.